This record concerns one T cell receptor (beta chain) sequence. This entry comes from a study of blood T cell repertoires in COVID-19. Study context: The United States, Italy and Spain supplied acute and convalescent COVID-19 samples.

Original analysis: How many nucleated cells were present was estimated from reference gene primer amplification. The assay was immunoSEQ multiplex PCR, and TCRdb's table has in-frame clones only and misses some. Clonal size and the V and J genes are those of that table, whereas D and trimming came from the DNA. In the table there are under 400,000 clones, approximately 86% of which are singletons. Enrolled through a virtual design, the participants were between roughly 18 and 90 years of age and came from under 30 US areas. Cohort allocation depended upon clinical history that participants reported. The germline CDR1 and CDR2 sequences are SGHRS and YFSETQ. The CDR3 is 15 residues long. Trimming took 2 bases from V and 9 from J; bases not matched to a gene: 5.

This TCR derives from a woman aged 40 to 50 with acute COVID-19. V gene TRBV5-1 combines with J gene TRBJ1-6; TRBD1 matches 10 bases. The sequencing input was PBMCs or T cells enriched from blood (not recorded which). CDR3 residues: CASSLEGTGASPLHF. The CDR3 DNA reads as TGCGCCAGCAGCTTAGAGGGGACAGGGGCTTCACCCCTCCACTTT.